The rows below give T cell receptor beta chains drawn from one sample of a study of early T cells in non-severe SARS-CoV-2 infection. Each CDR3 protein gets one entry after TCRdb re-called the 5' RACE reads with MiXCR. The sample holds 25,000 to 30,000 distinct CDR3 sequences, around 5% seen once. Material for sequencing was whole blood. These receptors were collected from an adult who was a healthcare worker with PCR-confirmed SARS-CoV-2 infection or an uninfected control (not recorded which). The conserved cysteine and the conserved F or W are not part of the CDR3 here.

cdr3_aa: ASTSSTAASTGELF; v_call: TRBV25-1; j_call: TRBJ2-2
cdr3_aa: SAPSEDTQY; v_call: TRBV20-1; j_call: TRBJ2-3
cdr3_aa: ASSQSTLSLRETQY; v_call: TRBV4-2; j_call: TRBJ2-5
cdr3_aa: SARGARDVNQPQH; v_call: TRBV20-1; j_call: TRBJ1-5
cdr3_aa: ASSEVGRARGTQY; v_call: TRBV27; j_call: TRBJ2-5
cdr3_aa: ASSFTGSSTDTQY; v_call: TRBV7-3; j_call: TRBJ2-3
cdr3_aa: SAEELEGGQPQH; v_call: TRBV20-1; j_call: TRBJ1-5
cdr3_aa: ASSTQGATDTQY; v_call: TRBV5-4; j_call: TRBJ2-3
cdr3_aa: ASSILTFTDYSNQPQH; v_call: TRBV19; j_call: TRBJ1-5
cdr3_aa: ATQQELNQPQH; v_call: TRBV10-2; j_call: TRBJ1-5
cdr3_aa: SVGGSPYYEQY; v_call: TRBV29-1; j_call: TRBJ2-7
cdr3_aa: ASSPLDPYNEQF; v_call: TRBV18; j_call: TRBJ2-1
cdr3_aa: ASSWTGDVDTQY; v_call: TRBV27; j_call: TRBJ2-3
cdr3_aa: ASSYGPGTGSPLH; v_call: TRBV6-5; j_call: TRBJ1-6
cdr3_aa: ASSDRTGNNEKLF; v_call: TRBV6-1; j_call: TRBJ1-4
cdr3_aa: SVEDYGYT; v_call: TRBV29-1; j_call: TRBJ1-2
cdr3_aa: ASSPGTSGPSTDTQY; v_call: TRBV11-2; j_call: TRBJ2-3
cdr3_aa: ASSQATSFSEQY; v_call: TRBV3-1; j_call: TRBJ2-7
cdr3_aa: ASSIVQGTNQPQH; v_call: TRBV19; j_call: TRBJ1-5
cdr3_aa: ASSLFLREETQY; v_call: TRBV5-1; j_call: TRBJ2-5
cdr3_aa: SVLDPGLAGVHAYEQY; v_call: TRBV29-1; j_call: TRBJ2-7
cdr3_aa: ASSFYNEQF; v_call: TRBV11-2; j_call: TRBJ2-1
cdr3_aa: ASSVGGREVGAGANVLT; v_call: TRBV9; j_call: TRBJ2-6
cdr3_aa: ASIQEAGTYEQY; v_call: TRBV2; j_call: TRBJ2-7
cdr3_aa: ASSPIQQGNTEAF; v_call: TRBV18; j_call: TRBJ1-1
cdr3_aa: ASSLVWDMSSYNEQF; v_call: TRBV27; j_call: TRBJ2-1
cdr3_aa: ASSPGAVYEQY; v_call: TRBV18; j_call: TRBJ2-7
cdr3_aa: ASSQGQGGPAV; v_call: TRBV28; j_call: TRBJ1-1
cdr3_aa: AIREGQGTFQPQH; v_call: TRBV10-3; j_call: TRBJ1-5
cdr3_aa: ASSAYRGPYSGANVLT; v_call: TRBV7-8; j_call: TRBJ2-6
cdr3_aa: ASSLWLADNEQF; v_call: TRBV7-6; j_call: TRBJ2-1
cdr3_aa: ASSDGLAKNEQF; v_call: TRBV6-4; j_call: TRBJ2-1
cdr3_aa: ASTSSLAVTDTQY; v_call: TRBV9; j_call: TRBJ2-3
cdr3_aa: ASRTGGNEQF; v_call: TRBV12-3/TRBV12-4; j_call: TRBJ2-1
cdr3_aa: ASSRQGSNYEQY; v_call: TRBV12-3/TRBV12-4; j_call: TRBJ2-7
cdr3_aa: ASSLVAGGIETQY; v_call: TRBV5-4; j_call: TRBJ2-5
cdr3_aa: ASSFTEAF; v_call: TRBV12-3/TRBV12-4; j_call: TRBJ1-1
cdr3_aa: ASSDPLRTGELF; v_call: TRBV25-1; j_call: TRBJ2-2
cdr3_aa: SATPGQGAYGYT; v_call: TRBV20-1; j_call: TRBJ1-2
cdr3_aa: ASRVGLAGDTDTQY; v_call: TRBV2; j_call: TRBJ2-3
cdr3_aa: ASSQRRGATIPPRYNEQF; v_call: TRBV3-1; j_call: TRBJ2-1
cdr3_aa: SARDARNTEAF; v_call: TRBV20-1; j_call: TRBJ1-1
cdr3_aa: ASSLWEPYNEQF; v_call: TRBV28; j_call: TRBJ2-1
cdr3_aa: SARSISYNEQF; v_call: TRBV20-1; j_call: TRBJ2-1
cdr3_aa: ASSFRDSNYGYT; v_call: TRBV27; j_call: TRBJ1-2
cdr3_aa: ASSLATGGAEEQY; v_call: TRBV7-9; j_call: TRBJ2-7
cdr3_aa: ASSASQNTEAF; v_call: TRBV2; j_call: TRBJ1-1
cdr3_aa: ASSAGTVMNTEAF; v_call: TRBV5-4; j_call: TRBJ1-1
cdr3_aa: SARRGEDMNTEAF; v_call: TRBV20-1; j_call: TRBJ1-1
cdr3_aa: ASSPGTGDYYGYT; v_call: TRBV18; j_call: TRBJ1-2
cdr3_aa: SVEHRGVGETQY; v_call: TRBV29-1; j_call: TRBJ2-5
cdr3_aa: SATRTANEKLF; v_call: TRBV20-1; j_call: TRBJ1-4
cdr3_aa: SARPGLAVHVGEQY; v_call: TRBV20-1; j_call: TRBJ2-7
cdr3_aa: SARISATNEKLF; v_call: TRBV20-1; j_call: TRBJ1-4